The 18 T cell receptor beta chains below all came from one sample that was sequenced in a study of T cells after yellow fever vaccination. TCRdb itself ran the 5' RACE reads through MiXCR, one entry per CDR3 protein. Of 300,000 or so distinct CDR3 sequences in the sample, approximately 12% were seen once. The specimen comprised CD4+ T cells sorted from PBMCs, sampled 45 days after the yellow fever booster vaccination. These receptors all stem from a man aged 25 to 40 who received the YFV17D yellow fever vaccine.

This clonotype was recorded a few times. The chain has TRBV6-1 and TRBJ2-7; TRBD2 matches 10 bases. CDR1 is MNHNS, CDR2 SASEGT, per germline. The junction had 10 bases not matched to a gene; V was cut back by 11 bases and J by 3 bases. The CDR3 is 14 amino acids. CDR3 DNA sequence: TGTGCCGGAAACCCGTCTAGCGGGAGCTACGAGCAGTACTTC. Translating it yields CAGNPSSGSYEQYF.

This clonotype was recorded a few times. This sequence joins TRBV5-6 and TRBJ1-4; a weak D match, TRBD1 (5 bases). The germline CDR1 and CDR2 sequences are SGHDT and YYEEEE. The CDR3 covers 15 residues. V was cut by 2 bases and J by 4 bases, with 12 bases left in between. In nucleotides, the CDR3 is TGTGCCAGCAGCTTAAGGGGCGAGTATAATGAAAAACTGTTTTTT. Encoded protein: CASSLRGEYNEKLFF. The full variable domain, its missing parts supplied by reference TRBV5-6 and TRBJ1-4, is DAGVTQSPTHLIKTRGQQVTLRCSPKSGHDTVSWYQQALGQGPQFIFQYYEEEERQRGNFPDRFSGHQFPNYSSELNVNALLLGDSALYLCASSLRGEYNEKLFFGSGTQLSVL.

The chain has TRBV20-1 and TRBJ2-5; D may be TRBD1 (6 bases). The length of the CDR3 is 14 residues. From germline, CDR1 is DFQATT and CDR2 SNEGSKA (reference sequence). V was trimmed by 5 bases and J by 5 bases, leaving 18 bases between them. This chain's CDR3 is CSARSTGIEETQYF. The CDR3 DNA is TGCAGTGCTCGCTCTACAGGGATCGAGGAGACCCAGTACTTC.

The table lists this clonotype with a few counts. The chain couples TRBV7-2 to TRBJ1-4, with D possibly TRBD1 on 5 matching bases. The CDR3 has 15 amino acids. Germline CDR1 and CDR2: SGHTA and FQGNSA. Trimming removed 8 bases at V and 12 bases at J, with 25 bases between. The CDR3: CASAKGWGSVGELFF. In DNA form, the CDR3 reads TGTGCCAGCGCCAAGGGGTGGGGCAGTGTGGGTGAACTGTTTTTT.

The rearrangement joins TRBV30 to TRBJ2-1, with TRBD2 identical over 7 bases. The CDR3 loop spans 15 amino acids. V lost 4 bases to trimming and J lost 6 bases; unmatched junction nucleotides: 12. Germline assignment: CDR1 GTSNPN and CDR2 SVGIG (reference sequence). For the CDR3, the DNA is TGTGCCTGGAAATGGGGGGACTACGGGACCAATGAGCAGTTCTTC. Amino acid sequence: CAWKWGDYGTNEQFF. The full variable domain, rest sourced from reference TRBV30 and TRBJ2-1, is SQTIHQWPATLVQPVGSPLSLECTVEGTSNPNLYWYRQAAGRGLQLLFYSVGIGQISSEVPQNLSASRPQDRQFILSSKKLLLSDSGFYLCAWKWGDYGTNEQFFGPGTRLTVL.

This clonotype has a handful of counts. The chain joins TRBV20-1 to TRBJ2-2, with D hard to call. The CDR3 has 12 amino acids. The V end lost 3 bases, the J end lost 1 base, and 3 bases lay between the germline ends. Germline lookup yields CDR1 DFQATT and CDR2 SNEGSKA (reference sequence). For the CDR3, the DNA is TGCAGTGCTAGGTTGAACACCGGGGAGCTGTTTTTT. Translation gives CSARLNTGELFF.

In its sample, this clonotype was seen a few times. The chain employs TRBV18 and TRBJ2-1; TRBD1 is a possible D gene (6 bases). Per germline, CDR1 KGHSH and CDR2 LQKENI. Trimming removed 3 bases from V and 5 bases from J, with 11 bases in between. The CDR3 sequence is 14 residues long. CDR3 sequence: CASSPSTGHNEQFF. CDR3 in DNA: TGTGCCAGCTCACCGTCGACAGGACACAATGAGCAGTTCTTC.

This clonotype was observed a handful of times. In nucleotides, the CDR3 is TGTGCCAGCACTTCGGGGGACACCACTGAAGCTTTCTTT. Translation gives CASTSGDTTEAFF. The chain recombines TRBV12-3 or TRBV12-4 with TRBJ1-1; a possible D gene is TRBD1 (6 bases). CDR3 length equals 13 residues. Trimming stripped 7 bases from V and 4 bases from J, with 13 bases between.

This clonotype was recorded many times. This chain connects TRBV20-1 to TRBJ1-1; TRBD1 matches at 8 bases. The germline gives CDR1 DFQATT, CDR2 SNEGSKA (reference sequence). The CDR3 is made up of 15 amino acids. V gave up 3 bases and J gave up 1 base; unmatched junction bases: 7. Written as DNA, the CDR3 is TGCAGTGCTAGGAGGGGGGGACAGGCGAACACTGAAGCTTTCTTT. This gives the protein CSARRGGQANTEAFF.

This clonotype was detected a few times. J is TRBJ2-4 and V is TRBV28; 8 bases are a match to TRBD2. V gave up 3 bases and J gave up 4 bases; unmatched junction bases: 8. Germline CDR1 is MDHEN and CDR2 is SYDVKM. The CDR3 sequence is 16 residues long. CDR3 protein: CASSFGLAGSKNIQYF. CDR3 nucleotide sequence: TGTGCCAGCAGTTTCGGTCTAGCGGGTTCGAAAAACATTCAGTACTTC.

The chain couples TRBV29-1 to TRBJ2-1; 8 bases are a match to TRBD2. V trimming: 7 bases; J trimming: 0 bases; junction bases outside the gene matches: 5. The length of the CDR3 is 14 residues. The germline V gene has CDR1 SQVTM and CDR2 ANQGSEA. Written as DNA, the CDR3 is TGCAGCGGCCTCGGGACTAGCTCCTACAATGAGCAGTTCTTC. Amino acids: CSGLGTSSYNEQFF.

This chain links TRBV12-3 or TRBV12-4 with TRBJ2-3; 12 bases are a match to TRBD1. This CDR3 has 18 residues. After removal of 2 bases from V and 3 bases from J, the junction contained 9 bases not matched to a gene. This CDR3 is CASSLRGTGGQSTDTQYF. For the CDR3, the DNA is TGTGCCAGCAGTTTAAGGGGGACAGGGGGCCAAAGTACAGATACGCAGTATTTT.

The gene calls are TRBV7-9 and TRBJ1-4; the D is unclear. CDR1 is SEHNR, CDR2 FQNEAQ, per germline (reference sequence). The CDR3 is made up of 15 amino acids. Trimming stripped 0 bases from V and 8 bases from J, with 13 bases between. The CDR3 loop is CASSLAGSQQEKLFF. In DNA, the CDR3 is TGTGCCAGCAGCTTAGCGGGGTCCCAGCAGGAAAAACTGTTTTTT.

This clonotype was counted between two and nine times. The V gene is TRBV7-2, the J gene TRBJ2-1; TRBD2 matches 7 bases. In germline, CDR1 is SGHTA, CDR2 FQGNSA. Trimming took 6 bases from V and 4 from J; bases not matched to a gene: 9. The CDR3 runs to 15 residues. CDR3 sequence: CASRPRAGTYNEQFF. The CDR3 nucleotides are TGTGCCAGCAGGCCCAGAGCGGGAACTTACAATGAGCAGTTCTTC. Looking up the rest from reference TRBV7-2 and TRBJ2-1 gives the full variable domain: GAGVSQSPSNKVTEKGKDVELRCDPISGHTALYWYRQSLGQGLEFLIYFQGNSAPDKSGLPSDRFSAERTGGSVSTLTIQRTQQEDSAVYLCASRPRAGTYNEQFFGPGTRLTVL.

This clonotype has more than one count but fewer than ten. The rearrangement joins TRBV18 to TRBJ2-2; D may be TRBD1 (5 bases). This CDR3 spans 16 amino acids. V lost 3 bases, J lost 4 bases, and 15 bases lay in between. In germline, CDR1 is KGHSH, CDR2 LQKENI. The CDR3 region has the DNA TGTGCCAGCTCACCTCGGACAATGGATGTCACCGGGGAGCTGTTTTTT. Translated, it gives CASSPRTMDVTGELFF.

The V and J genes are TRBV9 and TRBJ1-3; no reliable D call. V lost 1 base to trimming and J lost 0 bases, with 11 bases between them. The CDR3 is 16 residues long. Germline values: CDR1 SGDLS, CDR2 YYNGEE. In DNA form, the CDR3 reads TGTGCCAGCAGCGTATCTTCCGCATACTCTGGAAACACCATATATTTT. Amino acids: CASSVSSAYSGNTIYF.

The CDR3 DNA reads TGTGCCAGCAGCCTAGGGGCTTTTAACACCGGGGAGCTGTTTTTT. It is translated as CASSLGAFNTGELFF. V usage is TRBV5-4 and J usage is TRBJ2-2; a weak D match, TRBD1 (5 bases). Trimming cost V 4 bases and J 2 bases, with 12 bases left between them. CDR3 length equals 15 residues. CDR1 SGHNT and CDR2 YYREEE come from the germline V gene (reference sequence).

This sequence joins TRBV20-1 and TRBJ2-1, with D perhaps being TRBD1 or TRBD2 (5 bases each). The CDR3 has 15 amino acids. CDR1 is DFQATT, CDR2 SNEGSKA, per germline (reference sequence). The V end was cut by 0 bases, the J end by 5 bases, with 14 bases between. Here the CDR3 DNA reads TGCAGTGCTAGAGACGGGACCACGCCTAACAATGAGCAGTTCTTC. Amino acid sequence: CSARDGTTPNNEQFF.